This T cell receptor (beta chain) comes out of a study of cytomegalovirus exposure and HLA in healthy donors. As to this clone: Its antigen is as yet unknown.

Germline values: CDR1 SGHVS, CDR2 FNYEAQ. This CDR3 spans 16 amino acids. V lost 4 bases to trimming and J lost 5 bases; unmatched junction nucleotides: 14. A multiplex PCR was run with 60 Vbeta primers and 13 Jbeta primers. Sequenced by immunoSEQ multiplex PCR; TCRdb stores in-frame clones only, minus some. This sample has fewer than 50,000 clones, with around 60% found just once. Study-level findings and limits: Most TCR sequences were rare, but some public TCRs occurred in many donors. In vitro work confirmed that a few CMV-associated chains recognize CMV antigens. High sensitivity and specificity were reportedly achieved when the classifier diagnosed cytomegalovirus status.

This receptor was taken from a man between 60 and 70 years old in good health and CMV-seropositive. The sample comprised PBMCs. The J gene is TRBJ2-7, the V gene TRBV7-6, with 7 bases that match TRBD2. As DNA, the CDR3 is TGTGCCAGCAGCTCTAGACTAAGCGGGGAAAGGGACGAGCAGTACTTC. Its protein is CASSSRLSGERDEQYF.